This TCR beta chain was found in a study of shared clonotypes between healthy human individuals. It was 150 to 200 ng DNA, tens of thousands of T cell genomes, that sorted-subset replicate PCRs used. Repertoires were generated with immunoSEQ multiplex PCR, while TCRdb's copy carries only in-frame clones and drops some. The sample gives 2 million to 2.5 million clones, roughly 93% of which show up once; about 0.38% is in the top ten. Donors were healthy HIV-negative adults without recently reported acute infections or vaccinations. As concerns this clone: Its matching antigen is unknown. Compared with germline, one end of the junction differs, possibly owing to a read error.

The study's findings and limits: Non-shared clonotypes were found to have lower generation probabilities than the clonotypes that were shared by all four of the sorted-subset donors.

The CDR3 contains 14 residues. CDR1 and CDR2 (germline): SGHRS, YFSETQ. The sequenced sample consisted of naive CD4+ T cells from PBMCs. Described subset: CD45RA+ positively selected. The clonotype comes from a young man in good health. Some clones in this sample may be carry-over from other donors' samples. The chain has TRBV5-1 and TRBJ1-2; D uncertain. In DNA form, the CDR3 reads TGCGCCAGCAGCTTGGACAGTTCTAGTAATGGCCACACCTTC. This sequence encodes CASSLDSSSNGHTF. The entire variable domain, with the rest obtained from reference TRBV5-1 and TRBJ1-2, is as follows: KAGVTQTPRYLIKTRGQQVTLSCSPISGHRSVSWYQQTPGQGLQFLFEYFSETQRNKGNFPGRFSGRQFSNSRSEMNVSTLELGDSALYLCASSLDSSSNGHTFGSGTRLTVV.